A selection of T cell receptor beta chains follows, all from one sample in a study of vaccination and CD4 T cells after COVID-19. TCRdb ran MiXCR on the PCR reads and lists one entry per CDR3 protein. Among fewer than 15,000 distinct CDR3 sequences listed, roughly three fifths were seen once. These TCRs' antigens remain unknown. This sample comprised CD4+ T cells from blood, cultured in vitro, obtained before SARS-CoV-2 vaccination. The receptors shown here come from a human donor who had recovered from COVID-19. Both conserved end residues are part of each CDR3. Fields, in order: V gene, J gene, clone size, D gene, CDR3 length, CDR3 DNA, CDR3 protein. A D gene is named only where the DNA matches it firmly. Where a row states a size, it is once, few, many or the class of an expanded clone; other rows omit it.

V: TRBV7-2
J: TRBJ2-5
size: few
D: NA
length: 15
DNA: TGTGCCAGCAGCTTGCAGAACCGCAGGGAAGAGACCCAGTACTTC
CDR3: CASSLQNRREETQYF

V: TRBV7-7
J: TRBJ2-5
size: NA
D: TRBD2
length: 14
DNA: TGTGCCCTGAAGTCCCTAGCGGGCCAAGAGACCCAGTACTTC
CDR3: CALKSLAGQETQYF

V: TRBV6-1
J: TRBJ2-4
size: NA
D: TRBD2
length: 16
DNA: TGTGCCAGCAGTGGTCGGGGGGTACTAGCCAAAAACATTCAGTACTTC
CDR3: CASSGRGVLAKNIQYF

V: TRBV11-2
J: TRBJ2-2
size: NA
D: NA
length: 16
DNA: TGTGCCAGCAGCCCGCTTAGCGGTAGGCAATCCGGGGAGCTGTTTTTT
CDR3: CASSPLSGRQSGELFF

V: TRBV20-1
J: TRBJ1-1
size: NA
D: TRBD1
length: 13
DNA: TGCAGTGCGAGAGACAGGGTTAACACTGAAGCTTTCTTT
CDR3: CSARDRVNTEAFF

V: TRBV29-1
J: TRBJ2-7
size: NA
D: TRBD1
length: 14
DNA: TGCAGCGTCGGCACAGGGGGAAGAATCTACGAGCAGTACTTC
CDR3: CSVGTGGRIYEQYF

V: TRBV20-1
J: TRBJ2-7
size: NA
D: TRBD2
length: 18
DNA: TGCAGTGCTAGACCAGGACTAGCGGGAGGGGCCGACTCCTACGAGCAGTACTTC
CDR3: CSARPGLAGGADSYEQYF

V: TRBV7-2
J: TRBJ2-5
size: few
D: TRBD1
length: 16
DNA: TGTGCCAGCAGCCTTTTTAGGACAGGGGGCAGAGAGACCCAGTACTTC
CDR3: CASSLFRTGGRETQYF

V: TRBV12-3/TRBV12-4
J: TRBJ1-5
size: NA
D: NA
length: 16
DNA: TGTGCCAGCAGCTACAGACGGGCTAATAGCAATCAGCCCCAGCATTTT
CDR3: CASSYRRANSNQPQHF

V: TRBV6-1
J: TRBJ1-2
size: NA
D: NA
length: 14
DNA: TGTGCCAGCCGGAAGCCCGGGACACCTTATGGCTACACCTTC
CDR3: CASRKPGTPYGYTF

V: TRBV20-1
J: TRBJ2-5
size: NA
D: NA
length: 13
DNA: TGCAGTGCTAGAGATGAGGGTCGGGAGACCCAGTACTTC
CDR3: CSARDEGRETQYF

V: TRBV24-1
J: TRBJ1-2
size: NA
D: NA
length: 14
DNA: TGTGCCACCAGTGACCCCGGGACTGGCGGTGGCTACACCTTC
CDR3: CATSDPGTGGGYTF

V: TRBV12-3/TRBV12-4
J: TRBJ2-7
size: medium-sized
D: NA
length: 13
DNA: TGTGCCACCTCCCTAGGGGGACCCTACGAGCAGTACTTC
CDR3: CATSLGGPYEQYF

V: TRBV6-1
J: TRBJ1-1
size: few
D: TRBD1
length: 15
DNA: TGTGCCAGCACTGAGCCGGGACAGGGGAAGACTGAAGCTTTCTTT
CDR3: CASTEPGQGKTEAFF

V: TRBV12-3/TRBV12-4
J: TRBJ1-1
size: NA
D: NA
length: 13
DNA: TGTGCCAGCAGCCCGGCCTTGAACACTGAAGCTTTCTTT
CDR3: CASSPALNTEAFF

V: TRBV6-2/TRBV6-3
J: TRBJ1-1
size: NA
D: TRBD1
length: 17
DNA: TGTGCCAGCACCAGATATCGGAGACAGGGCACGAACACTGAAGCTTTCTTT
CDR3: CASTRYRRQGTNTEAFF

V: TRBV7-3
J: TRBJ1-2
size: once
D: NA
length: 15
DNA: TGTGCCAGCAGTTTACTGCCGGGGGCAGGCTATGGCTACACCTTC
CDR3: CASSLLPGAGYGYTF

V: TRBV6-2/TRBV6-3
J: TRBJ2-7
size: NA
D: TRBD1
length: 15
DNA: TGTGCCAGCAGTTACTTTACAGGGGACACCTACGAGCAGTACTTC
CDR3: CASSYFTGDTYEQYF

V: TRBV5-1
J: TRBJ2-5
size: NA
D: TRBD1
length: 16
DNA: TGCGCCAGCAGCCAGGACGGGACAGAGGGCGGGGAGACCCAGTACTTC
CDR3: CASSQDGTEGGETQYF

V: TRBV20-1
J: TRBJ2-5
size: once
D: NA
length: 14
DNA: TGCAGTGCTAGAGAACGCCGTATCCCCGAGACCCAGTACTTC
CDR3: CSARERRIPETQYF

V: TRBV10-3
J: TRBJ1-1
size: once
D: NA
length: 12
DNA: TGTGCCTCCTCGTCTGGTAGCACTGAAGCTTTCTTT
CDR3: CASSSGSTEAFF

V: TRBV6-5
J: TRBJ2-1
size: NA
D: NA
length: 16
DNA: TGTGCCAGCAGTTACCGCTCCTTGGGCTCCTACAATGAGCAGTTCTTC
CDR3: CASSYRSLGSYNEQFF

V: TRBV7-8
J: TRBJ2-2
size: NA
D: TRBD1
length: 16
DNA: TGTGCCAGCAGCATCCGGCGACAGGGGAACACCGGGGAGCTGTTTTTT
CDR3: CASSIRRQGNTGELFF

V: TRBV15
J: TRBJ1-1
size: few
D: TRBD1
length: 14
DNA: TGTGCCACCAGCAAAGAGACAGGGAATACTGAAGCTTTCTTT
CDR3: CATSKETGNTEAFF

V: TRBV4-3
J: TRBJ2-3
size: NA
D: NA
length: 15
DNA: TGCGCCAGCAGCCAAAGGGGGGTGGGCACAGATACGCAGTATTTT
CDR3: CASSQRGVGTDTQYF